Presented here are 6 T cell receptor beta chains from one specimen sequenced in a study of cytomegalovirus exposure and HLA in healthy donors. PCR used 60 Vbeta primers and 13 Jbeta primers. The assay was immunoSEQ multiplex PCR, and TCRdb's table has in-frame clones only and misses some. This table holds 75,000 to 100,000 clones, over 65% found once. Sample: PBMCs. These receptors were obtained from a man aged 35 to 55 in good health and CMV-seronegative.

This sequence joins TRBV2 and TRBJ2-2; D is possibly TRBD1 (5 bases). This CDR3 has 15 amino acids. Germline loops: CDR1 SNHLY, CDR2 FYNNEI. Deletions cut 0 bases from V and 6 bases from J, with 11 bases between. CDR3 nucleotide sequence: TGTGCCAGCAGTGAAGCTGGCCAGGGCGCCGGGGAGCTGTTTTTT. This translates into CASSEAGQGAGELFF.

The rearrangement uses TRBV6-5 and TRBJ2-7; 7 positions match TRBD1. Trimming took 2 bases from V and 0 from J; bases not matched to a gene: 7. The CDR3 consists of 16 residues. Germline V lookup: CDR1 MNHEY, CDR2 SVGAGI. The CDR3 coding sequence is TGTGCCAGCAGTTACACCGGGACAGTTAGCTCCTACGAGCAGTACTTC. Translated, it gives CASSYTGTVSSYEQYF.

This clone was counted once. The rearrangement uses TRBV29-1 and TRBJ1-1, with a tentative D call TRBD1 (6 bases). Between the trimmed V and J ends, which lost 4 bases and 7 bases, there was a span of 22 bases. CDR3 size: 15 residues. Per germline, CDR1 SQVTM and CDR2 ANQGSEA. CDR3 loop: CSVAGGEGEMGEAFF. The CDR3 region has the DNA TGCAGCGTTGCTGGGGGGGAGGGGGAGATGGGTGAAGCTTTCTTT.

The chain is built from TRBV30 and TRBJ1-6, with D possibly matching TRBD1 (5 bases). Between the trimmed V and J ends, which lost 4 bases and 10 bases, there was a span of 11 bases. Germline V gene sequence: CDR1 GTSNPN, CDR2 SVGIG (reference sequence). The CDR3 is 12 residues long. The chain's CDR3 is CAWMEGRSPLHF. CDR3 DNA sequence: TGTGCCTGGATGGAGGGACGGTCACCCCTCCACTTT.

Here the CDR3 DNA reads TGCGCCAGCAGCCCCATCGCAGGGGCGCCCACTGAAGCTTTCTTT. It is translated as CASSPIAGAPTEAFF. The chain has TRBV5-1 and TRBJ1-1, with a weak D call TRBD1 (6 bases). The germline CDR1 and CDR2 sequences are SGHRS and YFSETQ. V lost 4 bases to trimming and J lost 4 bases, with 17 bases between them. The length of the CDR3 is 15 residues.

This clone has only one observation. This CDR3 reads CASSEGQAPYQPQHF. CDR3 nucleotides: TGTGCCAGCTCAGAGGGACAGGCACCTTATCAGCCCCAGCATTTT. The chain is built from TRBV18 and TRBJ1-5, with 8 positions matching TRBD1. This CDR3 contains 15 residues. Germline V gives CDR1 KGHSH, CDR2 LQKENI. Unmatched junction bases numbered 8, after V lost 5 bases and J lost 5 bases.